This T cell receptor beta chain is from a study of shared clonotypes between healthy human individuals (dated by TCRdb to about 2020). With respect to the entire study: Three men and a couple of women, aged 18 to 49 years, made up the cohort. For each donor, three plates each were used for CD4 naive and CD4 memory, two plates were used for CD8 naive, and one plate was used for CD8 memory. To estimate repertoire size and how much clonotype sharing occurs between individuals, the study deeply sequenced the blood TCR repertoires of roughly 5 healthy adults. To increase sequencing depth and limit assay-specific biases, TCR repertoire library preparation and sequencing were carried out by different laboratories using diverse techniques. Leukapheresis yielded between about 0.94 and 10 billion PBMCs per donor. On the study overall, not on this receptor specifically: Sampling was restricted to blood, and TCR repertoires in tissues likely differ from the TCR repertoires found in blood. Naive subsets generally had larger estimated clonotype richness than memory subsets did. Higher generation probabilities were observed for clonotypes shared by all four sorted-subset donors than for non-shared clonotypes. Even with the large sequencing depth, rarefaction of the sorted-subset datasets indicated that sequencing was incomplete. Pairwise subsampling indicated that sequencing depth was expected to affect the degree of clonotype sharing among donors. The small number of donors limited the genetic and exposure-history diversity represented. When a handful of donors were compared, the shared fraction of clonotypes was around 5% for naive CD4, around 4% for naive CD8, roughly 2.5% for memory CD4, and roughly 0.4% for memory CD8.

TCR CDR3 regions were amplified from genomic DNA by multiplex PCR using the deep immunoSEQ assay. For each cell subset, the extracted genomic DNA was distributed evenly across all wells of several immunoSEQ 96-well plates, and each plate served as one replicate. For sorted subsets, about 0.2 ug genomic DNA, equal to about 30,000 T cell genomes, was loaded into each replicate PCR. Purified libraries were measured with a Qubit 3.0 fluorometer, size-checked on a Bioanalyzer 2100, and measured again with the KAPA Library Quantification kit. Every immunoSEQ 96-well plate was sequenced on a separate single-read 150-cycle Illumina NextSeq 550 flow cell. The authors' analysis ran thus. Because only junctional sequences without quality scores were contained in the immunoSEQ output, filtering matching that applied to full-length reads could not be performed. Sequences were annotated with PyIR, a Python wrapper for IgBLAST v1.9, using IMGT germline references to assign V/J genes and CDR3. Reads with weak V/J assignments (E-value above 1e-6), missing CDR3, stop codons, out-of-frame junctions, or ambiguous translated residues were removed. V3J clonotypes were defined as sequences sharing an identical inferred V gene, J gene, and CDR3 amino acid sequence. Percentage overlap between repertoires was calculated by dividing the number of shared unique clonotypes by the size of the smaller repertoire. Three approaches were used to assess repertoire richness: RTK rarefaction, the Chao1 estimator, and Recon v2.1 estimates of unobserved clonotypes. For all TCRbeta clonotypes obtained by the gDNA method from a handful of donors, generation probabilities were computed with OLGA. Imported from immuneACCESS, the table was reduced by TCRdb to in-frame sequences with V and J called. These copies leave out some clones; in studies compared against another copy, an unresolved V gene accounts for under half, and the cause of the remainder is not known. The DNA was the basis for D and trimming; V, J and clone size are from that table. The sample table contains over 850,000 clones; only one count was recorded for about four fifths of them. Clones ranked in the top ten supply around 0.47% of the sample.

The donors were healthy, HIV-negative adults who had no recently reported acute infections or vaccinations. Only Caucasian adults living in Nashville, Tennessee, USA were represented among the donors. Magnetic negative selection was used to enrich CD4+ T cells, after which naive cells were positively selected on CD45RA and the negative fraction became the memory subset. After blood collection by leukapheresis, PBMCs were isolated using Ficoll-Histopaque density gradient centrifugation and then cryopreserved in the vapor phase of liquid nitrogen. Analytical flow cytometry was used to check the purity and quantity of each magnetically sorted T cell population. Genomic DNA was isolated from every sorted fraction and measured by UV absorbance on a Nanodrop 2000c. This clone was seen a handful of times. What antigen it recognizes has not been identified. Nothing much larger sits one base from this clone, and base qualities are not available.

V loses 2 bases, J loses 8 bases, and the germline ends lie 10 bases apart. The CDR3 measures 13 amino acids from cysteine to phenylalanine. Only CDR3 DNA remains: 39 bases, in frame from the first base. Based on the germline V gene (reference sequence), the CDR1 and CDR2 sequences are MNHEY and SMNVEV. The sequence joins TRBV27 to TRBJ2-1; TRBD1 might be the D gene, on 6 matching bases. What was sequenced was memory CD4+ T cells from PBMCs. The cell subset or site label here, explained by the study, means: CD45RA-negative fraction. This TCR came from a man between 18 and 29 years old in good health. Some clones in this sample may be carry-over from other donors' samples. CDR3 sequence: CASSLQGIDEQFF. The DNA sequence is given as TGTGCCAGCAGTTTACAGGGGATAGATGAGCAGTTCTTC.